This TCR beta chain is drawn from a study of shared clonotypes between healthy human individuals (TCRdb year 2020). Describing the broader study: The cohort included three men and a couple of women between 18 and 49 years of age. For each donor, three plates each were used for CD4 naive and CD4 memory, two plates were used for CD8 naive, and one plate was used for CD8 memory. To estimate repertoire size and how much clonotypes are shared between individuals, the study performed deep sequencing of blood TCR repertoires from roughly five healthy adults. To increase sequencing depth and limit assay-specific biases, different laboratories used diverse techniques to prepare libraries and sequence TCR repertoires. Between about 0.94 and 8.9 billion PBMCs per donor were obtained by leukapheresis.

Between the V and J ends, shortened by 5 bases and 8 bases respectively, the junction contains 6 bases. The germline V gene (reference sequence) specifies GTSNPN as CDR1 and SVGIG as CDR2. From the cysteine through the phenylalanine, the CDR3 covers 9 amino acids. The kept DNA is CDR3 alone, 27 bases in frame from the first base. Using the deep immunoSEQ assay, multiplex PCR amplified TCR CDR3 regions from genomic DNA. For each cell subset, the extracted genomic DNA was distributed evenly across all wells of several immunoSEQ 96-well plates, and each plate served as one replicate. For sorted subsets, around 200 ng genomic DNA, equal to tens of thousands of T cell genomes, was loaded into each replicate PCR. Purified libraries were measured with a Qubit 3.0 fluorometer, size-checked on a Bioanalyzer 2100, and measured again with the KAPA Library Quantification kit. A separate single-read 150-cycle Illumina NextSeq 550 flow cell was used to sequence each immunoSEQ 96-well plate. The study's processing was this. Because the immunoSEQ output held only junctional sequences and lacked quality scores, the filtering could not match the filtering applied to full-length reads. To assign V/J genes and CDR3, sequences were annotated using PyIR, a Python wrapper for IgBLAST v1.9, with IMGT germline references. Reads were filtered out if the reads had weak V/J assignments (E-value above 1e-6), no CDR3, stop codons, out-of-frame junctions, or ambiguous translated residues. V3J clonotypes were defined by identical inferred V gene, J gene, and CDR3 amino acid sequence. Percentage overlap between repertoires was calculated by dividing the number of shared unique clonotypes by the size of the smaller repertoire. Richness of each repertoire was evaluated using RTK rarefaction, the Chao1 estimator, and Recon v2.1 estimates of unobserved clonotypes. For all TCRbeta clonotypes obtained by the gDNA method from several donors, generation probabilities were computed with OLGA. TCRdb obtained this table from immuneACCESS and retained in-frame rearrangements with V and J assigned. These tables miss some clones; where compared with another copy, unresolved V genes account for less than half of the shortfall, and the remainder is unexplained. V, J and clone size derive from that table, while D and trimming were established from the DNA sequence. The table for this sample lists roughly 2,500,000 clones; approximately 94% of them were counted only once. The ten largest clones capture approximately 0.37% of the sample.

Study-wide conclusions, independent of this receptor: About 5% of naive CD4, roughly 3.5% of naive CD8, approximately 2.2% of memory CD4, and 0.4% of memory CD8 clonotypes were shared across several donors. The small number of donors limited the genetic and exposure-history diversity represented. Incomplete sequencing was indicated by rarefaction of sorted-subset datasets, despite the large sequencing depth. Clonotypes shared by all four sorted-subset donors showed higher generation probabilities than non-shared clonotypes. Naive subsets generally had larger estimated clonotype richness than memory subsets. Only blood was sampled, and tissue TCR repertoires likely differ from those in blood. Pairwise subsampling led to the expectation that sequencing depth would affect the degree of clonotype sharing among donors.

Worth noting for this clone: Its cognate antigen has yet to be identified. No much larger clone is present one base from it, and per-base qualities are unavailable.

Healthy HIV-negative adults with no recently reported acute infections or vaccinations were included as donors. All donors were Caucasian adults living in Nashville, Tennessee, USA. CD4+ T cells were enriched through magnetic negative selection, after which naive cells were positively selected on CD45RA and the remaining negative fraction served as the memory subset. After blood collection by leukapheresis, PBMCs were isolated using Ficoll-Histopaque density gradient centrifugation and then cryopreserved in the vapor phase of liquid nitrogen. Purity and quantity of every magnetically sorted T cell population were checked by analytical flow cytometry. From each sorted fraction, genomic DNA was isolated and quantified by UV absorbance on a Nanodrop 2000c.

The sequenced sample consisted of naive CD4+ T cells from PBMCs. The sample's cell subset or site label, decoded: CD45RA+ positively selected. This sequence originates from a young man in good health. Some clones in this sample may be carry-over from other donors' samples. This sequence uses TRBV30 and TRBJ1-2; no D gene can be assigned with confidence. The sequence in DNA is TGTGCCTGGGGGCACGGCTACACCTTC. Its protein reads: CAWGHGYTF.